This T cell receptor (beta chain) was found in a study of T-cell reconstitution after alpha-beta-depleted transplantation in children. Whole-study findings and limits: Expanded graft clones, several hundred of them, were reportedly the source of alpha-beta T cells about two months after transplant. Recipient T cells and thymic progenitors that survived were the source of the high TCRbeta diversity seen at day 60 in some patients.

Trimming cost V 6 bases and J 4 bases, with 12 bases left between them. CDR3 length: 12 residues. From germline, CDR1 is DFQATT and CDR2 SNEGSKA (reference sequence). This clonotype was detected many times. Its specificity is unknown. Preparation of the TCRbeta library used unique molecular identifiers. TCRdb called the PCR reads again in MiXCR, with one record for every CDR3 protein. Counted here are 700,000 to 950,000 distinct CDR3 sequences, under 20% occurring once; the ten biggest clones make up around 4.5%. The sample in question was PBMCs, mostly from graft donor cells, obtained 360 days after TCRalphabeta/CD19-depleted stem cell transplant. The chain combines TRBV20-1 with TRBJ2-5, with D possibly being TRBD2 (6 bases). The source of this sequence is a male patient under 18 who had a stem cell transplant for acute lymphoblastic leukemia, so the T cells may come from the graft donor. CDR3 in DNA: TGCAGTGCCCCACGGGGGTTAGAGACCCAGTACTTC. Protein sequence: CSAPRGLETQYF.